A selection of T cell receptor beta chains follows, all from one sample in a study of graft-versus-host responses after intestinal transplantation. No antigen has been assigned to these receptors. The method was immunoSEQ multiplex PCR; TCRdb's version includes in-frame clones alone and lacks a portion of them. Of about 88,000 clones listed, about 95% are singletons. The source was unstimulated CD4+ T cells sorted from spleen or lymph node cells, collected before transplant. The origin of the receptors is a human donor who was the organ donor for an intestinal transplant. CDR3s include the opening cysteine and the closing phenylalanine or tryptophan. Fields, in order: V gene, J gene, clone size, CDR3 protein. Some rows mark clone size as missing; the rest say once, few, many or name a class of expanded clone.

>TRBV7-9|TRBJ1-6|-
CASSFLRDIHYSPLHF
>TRBV7-9|TRBJ2-5|-
CASSHRDRGREQYF
>TRBV27|TRBJ1-2|-
CASSQGPFYGYTF
>TRBV7-2|TRBJ1-5|-
CASSLSPDSNQPQHF
>TRBV6-1|TRBJ1-6|-
CASSGTGGSSPLHF
>TRBV7-9|TRBJ1-5|-
CASSYPGEGQPQHF
>TRBV15|TRBJ1-2|-
CATSTSQIDYGYTF
>TRBV19|TRBJ2-5|-
CASSIGQKINGRQETQYF
>TRBV28|TRBJ1-2|-
CASSRNSDYGYTF
>TRBV6-6|TRBJ1-1|-
CASSYTTRGSVAFF
>TRBV25-1|TRBJ1-3|-
CASSDPRGDGNTIYF
>TRBV13|TRBJ1-6|-
CASSPYRVVNSPLHF
>TRBV6-1|TRBJ2-5|-
CASSNRGLETQYF
>TRBV5-4|TRBJ2-7|once
CASSLGIATGYEQYF
>TRBV6-5|TRBJ2-3|-
CASSYAGLTTDTQYF
>TRBV11-2|TRBJ2-3|-
CASSLAQGYVTDTQYF
>TRBV23-1|TRBJ2-5|once
CASSHSQGLQETQYF
>TRBV6-5|TRBJ2-7|once
CASSYGRGTYEQYF
>TRBV18|TRBJ1-1|-
CASSPTGQGAIGTEAFF
>TRBV5-1|TRBJ2-2|once
CASGTSGYTGELFF
>TRBV7-8|TRBJ1-2|-
CASSSVGGPGYTF
>TRBV5-8|-|-
CASSLGLTAGGYEQYF
>TRBV4-2|TRBJ2-5|-
CASSQENPGTGSVETQYF
>TRBV6-1|TRBJ2-4|-
CASSEGFLAKNIQYF
>TRBV7-9|TRBJ1-3|-
CASSEGNTIYF
>TRBV4-3|TRBJ2-6|-
CASSQDDGAGANVLTF
>TRBV19|TRBJ1-1|-
CASSPTVLNTEAFF
>TRBV9|TRBJ2-1|-
CASSVALRGGANEQFF
>TRBV25-1|TRBJ2-5|-
CASSDALVETQYF
>TRBV7-3|TRBJ1-1|-
CASSLTSQGTEAFF
>TRBV27|TRBJ1-2|-
CASSPLDRESYGYTF
>TRBV28|TRBJ2-5|-
CASSFYRGQETQYF
>TRBV19|TRBJ2-1|once
CASSPGAEQFF
>TRBV7-2|TRBJ2-4|once
CASSLGQGVLNIQYF
>TRBV10-3|TRBJ1-2|once
CAISGDNYGYTF
>TRBV19|TRBJ2-7|-
CATARGHHYEQYF
>TRBV18|TRBJ1-2|once
CASSLTPSGVLYGYTF
>TRBV6-5|TRBJ2-5|-
CASSYHNNVGTQYF
>TRBV5-1|TRBJ1-6|-
CASRTELNSPLHF
>TRBV7-8|TRBJ1-2|-
CASSLEGQGGFGGYTF
>TRBV7-3|TRBJ2-3|-
CASSLLTATDTQYF
>TRBV6-5|TRBJ2-7|-
CASSYSAGTGEQYF
>TRBV9|TRBJ1-1|-
CASSVGGQGNSDVAFF
>TRBV7-3|TRBJ2-2|-
CASSPRPAGELFF
>TRBV27|TRBJ2-2|-
CASSRLAGGGGELFF
>TRBV14|TRBJ2-4|-
CASSQEDRKNIQYF
>TRBV19|TRBJ1-6|-
CASSIRDKDSPLHF
>TRBV4-1|TRBJ2-3|-
CASSSRRPQGTDTQYF
>TRBV29-1|TRBJ2-1|-
CSVEKESPPGVNEQFF
>TRBV19|TRBJ1-6|-
CASSPGQYNSPLHF